This T cell receptor beta chain was identified in a study of blood T cell repertoires in COVID-19. Study information: Acute-phase and convalescent COVID-19 samples originated in the United States, Italy and Spain. PBMCs, B-cell-depleted T cells, or T cells were the source of the cDNA or gDNA that made up the material.

In the study's own analysis: Reference gene primer amplification yielded estimated nucleated cell counts. Generated by immunoSEQ multiplex PCR, the TCRdb table keeps only in-frame clones and is missing some. Clone size and V and J calls were adopted from that table, with D and trimming inferred from the DNA. Of about 89,000 clones in the sample, about 85% were seen once. The germline V gene encodes CDR1 LNHDA and CDR2 SQIVND (reference sequence). The CDR3 length is 14 residues. V dropped 7 bases and J dropped 3; count of bases not matched to a gene: 6. Sequenced material: peripheral blood. The sequence was collected from a woman older than 75 with acute or convalescent COVID-19. V gene TRBV19 combines with J gene TRBJ2-3; 8 bases are a match to TRBD1. Here the CDR3 reads CASNDRGLTDTQYF. The CDR3 nucleotides are TGTGCCAGTAACGACAGGGGTCTGACAGATACGCAGTATTTT.